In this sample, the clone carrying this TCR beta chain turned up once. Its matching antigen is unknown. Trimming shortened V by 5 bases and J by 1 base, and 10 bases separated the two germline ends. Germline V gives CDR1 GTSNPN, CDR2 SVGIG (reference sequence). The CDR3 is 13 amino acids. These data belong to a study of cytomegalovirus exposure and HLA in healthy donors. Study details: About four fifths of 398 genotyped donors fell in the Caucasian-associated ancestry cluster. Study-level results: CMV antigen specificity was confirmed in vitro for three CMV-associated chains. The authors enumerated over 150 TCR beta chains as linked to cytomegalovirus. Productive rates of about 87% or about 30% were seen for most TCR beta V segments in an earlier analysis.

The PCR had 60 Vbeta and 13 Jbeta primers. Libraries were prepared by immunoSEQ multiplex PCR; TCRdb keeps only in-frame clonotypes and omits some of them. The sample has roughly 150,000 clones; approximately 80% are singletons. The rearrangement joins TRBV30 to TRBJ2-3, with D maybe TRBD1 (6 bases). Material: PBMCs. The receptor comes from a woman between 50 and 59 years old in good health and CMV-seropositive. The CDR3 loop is CAWGRTGTDTQYF. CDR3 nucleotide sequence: TGTGCCTGGGGCCGGACAGGCACAGATACGCAGTATTTT.